This T cell receptor beta chain stems from a study of neoadjuvant anti-PD-1 for oral cavity cancer. The assay was immunoSEQ multiplex PCR, and TCRdb's table has in-frame clones only and misses some. The repertoire holds a few thousand clones, around 50% seen once, with 6.5% to 7.5% in the top ten. Specified time point: after neoadjuvant nivolumab, at surgical resection. The length of the CDR3 is 13 residues. CDR1 MDHEN and CDR2 SYDVKM come from the germline V gene. V was clipped by 8 bases and J by 2 bases; unmatched bases: 6. The TCR was taken from a person aged 35-79 years with oral cavity squamous cell carcinoma. The rearrangement links TRBV28 to TRBJ2-7; 7 bases fit TRBD2. Source: tumor tissue, taken after nivolumab (anti-PD-1) treatment. CDR3 sequence: CASVSGETYEQYF. The CDR3 DNA reads TGTGCCAGCGTAAGCGGGGAGACCTACGAGCAGTACTTC.